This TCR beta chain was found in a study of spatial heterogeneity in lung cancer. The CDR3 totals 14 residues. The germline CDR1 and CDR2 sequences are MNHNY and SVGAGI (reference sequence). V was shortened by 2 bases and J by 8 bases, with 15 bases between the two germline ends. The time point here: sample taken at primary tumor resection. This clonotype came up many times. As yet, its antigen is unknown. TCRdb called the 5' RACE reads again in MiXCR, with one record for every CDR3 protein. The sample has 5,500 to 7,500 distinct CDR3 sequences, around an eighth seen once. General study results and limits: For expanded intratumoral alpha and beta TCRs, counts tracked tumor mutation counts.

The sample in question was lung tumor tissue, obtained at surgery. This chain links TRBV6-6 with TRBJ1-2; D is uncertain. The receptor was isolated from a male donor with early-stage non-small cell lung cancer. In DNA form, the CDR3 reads TGTGCCAGCAGTTACGATCCAGGCCCTGAGGGCTACACCTTC. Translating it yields CASSYDPGPEGYTF.